A selection of T cell receptor beta chains follows, all from one sample in a study of blood T cells in healthy people across ages. TCRdb re-called the 5' RACE reads with MiXCR, one entry per CDR3 protein. The sample holds about 1.5 million distinct CDR3 sequences, roughly 45% seen once. Specimen: blood. The receptor source for this set is a woman between 18 and 30 years old in good health. The CDR3 runs from the conserved cysteine through the conserved F or W. The D gene is left open where the match is weak. Size is stated for part of the rows, as once, few or many counts, or as a class when the clone is expanded.

TRBJ1-2,-,few,TRBV24-1,CATSDESGHSPYGYTF,TGTGCCACCAGTGACGAATCGGGACACAGTCCGTATGGCTACACCTTC
TRBJ1-1,-,few,TRBV12-3/TRBV12-4,CASSGGSMNTEAFF,TGTGCCAGCAGTGGTGGATCCATGAACACTGAAGCTTTCTTT
TRBJ1-6,-,few,TRBV11-2,CASSPRQSNNSPLHF,TGTGCCAGCAGCCCACGACAGAGCAATAATTCACCCCTCCACTTT
TRBJ1-5,-,few,TRBV6-1,CASSEFLDGAGNQPQHF,TGTGCCAGCAGTGAATTTTTGGACGGTGCTGGCAATCAGCCCCAGCATTTT
TRBJ2-7,TRBD1,few,TRBV5-1,CASSFKAGTGAYEQYF,TGCGCCAGCAGCTTTAAGGCCGGGACAGGGGCCTACGAGCAGTACTTC
TRBJ1-6,TRBD1,-,TRBV20-1,CSAARTGRSDSPLHF,TGCAGTGCTGCCAGGACAGGGCGTTCGGATTCACCCCTCCACTTT
TRBJ1-1,-,-,TRBV10-3,CAIRGEPVGTEAFF,TGTGCCATCAGGGGGGAGCCGGTTGGCACTGAAGCTTTCTTT
TRBJ1-5,-,-,TRBV2,CASRGGVTQPQHF,TGTGCCAGCAGAGGGGGGGTTACTCAGCCCCAGCATTTT
TRBJ1-1,-,-,TRBV6-1,CASSSNPQFEAFF,TGTGCCAGCAGTTCAAATCCGCAGTTTGAAGCTTTCTTT
TRBJ2-5,-,few,TRBV14,CASSQLGTQTVETQYF,TGTGCCAGCAGCCAACTCGGGACTCAGACCGTAGAGACCCAGTACTTC
TRBJ1-2,-,few,TRBV12-3/TRBV12-4,CASRIQGFNYGYTF,TGTGCCAGCAGAATACAGGGCTTTAACTATGGCTACACCTTC
TRBJ2-5,-,-,TRBV24-1,CATSDLLLETQYF,TGTGCCACCAGTGATTTGCTATTAGAGACCCAGTACTTC
TRBJ2-2,TRBD1,-,TRBV6-5,CASTFTGTGLGELFF,TGTGCCAGCACCTTTACCGGGACAGGGTTGGGGGAGCTGTTTTTT
TRBJ2-5,TRBD2,-,TRBV28,CASREAGDLQETQYF,TGTGCCAGCAGGGAAGCGGGGGACCTACAAGAGACCCAGTACTTC
TRBJ2-3,TRBD2,few,TRBV9,CASSPSGGRGDTQYF,TGTGCCAGCAGCCCTAGCGGGGGGAGAGGAGATACGCAGTATTTT
TRBJ2-3,TRBD2,-,TRBV7-7,CASSLALGRVGTDTQYF,TGTGCCAGTAGCTTAGCGCTAGGGAGGGTTGGCACAGATACGCAGTATTTT
TRBJ1-2,-,-,TRBV5-1,CASSLETFNYGYTF,TGCGCCAGCAGCTTGGAAACCTTCAACTATGGCTACACCTTC
TRBJ2-2,-,-,TRBV5-4,CASRSLQGSTGELFF,TGTGCCAGCAGGTCTCTACAGGGATCCACCGGGGAGCTGTTTTTT
TRBJ2-1,TRBD2,many,TRBV10-3,CAISEPKMIAGVDEQFF,TGTGCCATCAGTGAGCCCAAAATGATAGCGGGAGTCGATGAGCAGTTCTTC
TRBJ2-7,TRBD1,few,TRBV12-3/TRBV12-4,CASSLLQGQGNYEQYF,TGTGCCAGCAGTTTACTACAGGGACAGGGCAACTACGAGCAGTACTTC
TRBJ1-1,-,few,TRBV7-2,CASSLIRNTEAFF,TGTGCCAGCAGCTTAATTAGGAACACTGAAGCTTTCTTT
TRBJ1-5,TRBD1,-,TRBV24-1,CATSQGAGQPQHF,TGTGCCACCAGCCAGGGGGCCGGGCAGCCCCAGCATTTT
TRBJ1-2,-,-,TRBV12-3/TRBV12-4,CASSLGSLPPWGYTF,TGTGCCAGCAGTTTAGGGTCCCTCCCCCCTTGGGGCTACACCTTC
TRBJ2-3,-,-,TRBV6-5,CASSYSRVILDTQYF,TGTGCCAGCAGTTACTCGAGGGTGATCCTAGATACGCAGTATTTT
TRBJ1-1,-,-,TRBV12-3/TRBV12-4,CASSPYSTEAFF,TGTGCCAGCAGCCCTTACTCCACTGAAGCTTTCTTT
TRBJ1-2,-,-,TRBV10-3,CAISESGDPPFTF,TGTGCCATCAGTGAGTCCGGGGACCCACCATTCACCTTC
TRBJ2-3,TRBD2,-,TRBV12-3/TRBV12-4,CASTGSGRAPTDTQYF,TGTGCCAGCACCGGTAGCGGGAGGGCCCCGACAGATACGCAGTATTTT
TRBJ1-4,TRBD1,-,TRBV12-3/TRBV12-4,CASRKQGEIEKLFF,TGTGCCAGCAGAAAACAGGGGGAGATTGAAAAACTGTTTTTT
TRBJ1-3,-,-,TRBV12-3/TRBV12-4,CASEGAGNTIYF,TGTGCCAGCGAAGGAGCTGGAAACACCATATATTTT
TRBJ2-7,-,many,TRBV15,CATSRDQMGESYEQYF,TGTGCCACCAGCAGAGATCAAATGGGGGAGTCCTACGAGCAGTACTTC
TRBJ2-1,TRBD1,-,TRBV10-1,CASSASGGEQFF,TGCGCCAGCAGTGCCTCAGGGGGTGAGCAGTTCTTC
TRBJ2-7,-,-,TRBV19,CASSITVASYEQYF,TGTGCCAGTAGTATTACCGTCGCCTCCTACGAGCAGTACTTC
TRBJ2-5,TRBD1,-,TRBV10-1,CASSHGQGSNEQYF,TGCGCCAGCAGCCACGGACAGGGCAGCAATGAGCAGTACTTC
TRBJ2-5,-,-,TRBV6-5,CASSSPGVAGETQYF,TGTGCCAGCAGCTCACCTGGGGTGGCGGGGGAGACCCAGTACTTC
TRBJ1-1,TRBD1,few,TRBV29-1,CSTRQGMAEAFF,TGCAGCACAAGACAGGGAATGGCTGAAGCTTTCTTT